The 21 T cell receptor beta chains below come from one sample, sequenced in a study of regulatory T cells in long-lasting Graves disease. Time point noted: persistent/refractory GD, antithyroid drugs over 5 years with positive TRAb. The TCR library was made from RNA extracted from PBMCs. For TCR beta, libraries came from iRepertoire HTBI primers and Arm-PCR of CDR3 regions. TCRdb reanalysed the multiplex PCR reads using MiXCR and keeps one entry per CDR3 protein. Of hundreds of thousands of distinct CDR3 sequences listed, around 30% are singletons. Sequences were derived from peripheral blood mononuclear cells (PBMCs), sampled when the disease was refractory, from a patient treated with antithyroid drugs. The receptors stem from a female donor with Graves disease.

In this sample, this clonotype turned up a few times. CDR3: CASSVASEREQFF. CDR3 nucleotides: TGTGCCAGCAGCGTAGCTAGCGAGCGTGAGCAGTTCTTC. The genes are TRBV9 and TRBJ2-1; tentative D call: TRBD2 (6 bases). The V end was cut by 0 bases, the J end by 9 bases, with 10 bases between. The germline gives CDR1 SGDLS, CDR2 YYNGEE. The CDR3 is 13 residues long. The full variable domain, rest sourced from reference TRBV9 and TRBJ2-1, is DSGVTQTPKHLITATGQRVTLRCSPRSGDLSVYWYQQSLDQGLQFLIQYYNGEERAKGNILERFSAQQFPDLHSELNLSSLELGDSALYFCASSVASEREQFFGPGTRLTVL.

The V call is TRBV7-2, the J call TRBJ1-2; D unresolved. CDR1 is SGHTA and CDR2 is FQGNSA in the germline V gene. The CDR3 sequence is 17 residues long. The V end was cut by 1 base, the J end by 7 bases, with 22 bases between. CDR3 nucleotides: TGTGCCAGCAGCTTAGGGTGGCAGGTTCTCCCGTCGGGTGGCTACACCTTC. It specifies CASSLGWQVLPSGGYTF.

A few counts support this clonotype. The chain is built from TRBV20-1 and TRBJ1-4; no clear D. Germline assignment: CDR1 DFQATT and CDR2 SNEGSKA (reference sequence). This CDR3 comprises 14 residues. Trimming took off 1 base at V and 5 bases at J, with 11 bases between the two ends. The CDR3 region has the DNA TGCAGTGCTAGAGGGACGGCCCGGAATGAAAAACTGTTTTTT. This translates into CSARGTARNEKLFF.

This clonotype was seen ten or more times. The chain has TRBV28 and TRBJ1-4, with D hard to call. The ends were cut back, 4 bases at V and 4 bases at J, with 22 bases in the middle. CDR3 length: 18 residues. Germline loops: CDR1 MDHEN, CDR2 SYDVKM. The CDR3 reads CASSSLNSQETFNEKLFF. Here the CDR3 DNA reads TGTGCCAGCAGTTCGCTGAACAGCCAGGAGACTTTTAATGAAAAACTGTTTTTT.

The chain recombines TRBV27 with TRBJ2-7; a weak D match, TRBD2 (6 bases). CDR1 is MNHEY, CDR2 SMNVEV, per germline (reference sequence). V was clipped by 8 bases and J by 2 bases, with 13 bases between them. The CDR3 totals 13 residues. CDR3 sequence (DNA): TGTGCCAGCGGGGTCGGGGGAGCCTACGAGCAGTACTTC. Encoded protein: CASGVGGAYEQYF.

The V gene is TRBV13, the J gene TRBJ1-3; D is possibly TRBD1 (5 bases). The CDR3 has 15 residues. Germline V gene data show CDR1 as PRHDT and CDR2 as FYEKMQ (reference sequence). Trimming pared 3 bases from V and 1 base from J, leaving 10 bases between. The CDR3 region is CASSFAGGSGNTIYF. CDR3 DNA sequence: TGTGCCAGCAGCTTTGCCGGGGGATCTGGAAACACCATATATTTT.

The chain joins TRBV29-1 to TRBJ1-2; D ambiguous. The CDR3 has 14 residues. Per germline, CDR1 SQVTM and CDR2 ANQGSEA. V was pared by 3 bases and J by 0 bases, with 11 bases between. Here the CDR3 DNA reads TGCAGCGTTGATGGCCAACTTTCTAACTATGGCTACACCTTC. This translates into CSVDGQLSNYGYTF.

This clonotype was observed a few times. The junction departs from the called germline gene at one end, perhaps through a read error. The rearrangement uses TRBV7-9 and TRBJ2-5, with 14 bases that match TRBD2. The germline gives CDR1 SEHNR, CDR2 FQNEAQ (reference sequence). The CDR3 loop spans 15 amino acids. DNA of the CDR3: TGTGCCAGCAGCTCGACGTGGACTAGCGGGAGGACGGTGGACTTC. It codes for CASSSTWTSGRTVDF.

This clonotype was detected only a few times. The chain links TRBV5-5 to TRBJ1-2; the D gene is possibly TRBD1 (5 bases). The V end was cut by 4 bases, the J end by 2 bases, with 15 bases between. The CDR3 is 15 residues long. Per the germline V gene, CDR1 is SGHKS and CDR2 is YYEKEE (reference sequence). This CDR3 reads CASSAVGGSNYGYTF. CDR3 nucleotide sequence: TGTGCCAGCAGCGCGGTGGGGGGAAGCAACTATGGCTACACCTTC. The entire variable domain, with the rest obtained from reference TRBV5-5 and TRBJ1-2, is as follows: DAGVTQSPTHLIKTRGQQVTLRCSPISGHKSVSWYQQVLGQGPQFIFQYYEKEERGRGNFPDRFSARQFPNYSSELNVNALLLGDSALYLCASSAVGGSNYGYTFGSGTRLTVV.

This rearrangement joins TRBV30 to TRBJ1-2; no firm D call. The germline CDR1 and CDR2 sequences are GTSNPN and SVGIG (reference sequence). This CDR3 is built from 13 residues. V shed 0 bases and J shed 2 bases, with 7 bases lying between them. The CDR3 sequence: CAWSVTGNYGYTF. The CDR3 coding sequence is TGTGCCTGGAGTGTCACGGGGAACTATGGCTACACCTTC.

This clonotype was counted ten times or more. A much larger clone sits a single nucleotide away, making a read error possible. CDR3 DNA: TGTGCCAGCAGGAACAGGGGGCCCACTGAAGCTTTCTTT. Protein sequence: CASRNRGPTEAFF. The rearrangement links TRBV28 to TRBJ1-1, with 9 bases fitting TRBD1. The V gene's germline CDR1 is MDHEN and CDR2 SYDVKM. V lost 6 bases to trimming and J lost 4 bases; unmatched junction nucleotides: 3. The CDR3 has 13 amino acids.

This clonotype was seen more than once but under ten times. V is TRBV6-2 or TRBV6-3 and J is TRBJ1-1, with D possibly TRBD1 on 5 matching bases. This CDR3 region has 15 residues. From germline, CDR1 is MNHEY and CDR2 SVGEGT. Trimming took off 7 bases at V and 4 bases at J, with 19 bases between the two ends. The CDR3 loop reads CASKLPGQGGTEAFF. The CDR3 DNA follows: TGTGCCAGCAAACTACCGGGGCAGGGTGGCACTGAAGCTTTCTTT.

This clonotype was observed a handful of times. An end of the junction differs from the germline gene, which may be a read error. CDR3 sequence reads: CASSLWPEEIQYF. CDR3 bases: TGTGCCAGCAGTTTATGGCCAGAAGAGATCCAGTACTTC. The chain carries TRBV28 and TRBJ2-5; D unresolved. The CDR3 is 13 residues long. The germline gives CDR1 MDHEN, CDR2 SYDVKM. Based on the CDR3 plus reference TRBV28 and TRBJ2-5, the full variable domain is DVKVTQSSRYLVKRTGEKVFLECVQDMDHENMFWYRQDPGLGLRLIYFSYDVKMKEKGDIPEGYSVSREKKERFSLILESASTNQTSMYLCASSLWPEEIQYFGPGTRLLVL.

The CDR3 nucleotides read TGTGCCAGCAGCCAGCCCGGCCCAGGGATGGACGAGCAGTACTTC. This codes for CASSQPGPGMDEQYF. This chain connects TRBV7-2 to TRBJ2-7; maybe TRBD1 (5 bases). The CDR3 covers 15 residues. Germline CDR1 reads SGHTA; CDR2 reads FQGNSA. Trimming left V 5 bases short and J 5 bases short, with 19 bases between.

Many counts were recorded for this clonotype. J is TRBJ1-4 and V is TRBV11-2; D gene ambiguous. Trimming left V 5 bases short and J 8 bases short, with 21 bases between. The germline V gene encodes CDR1 SGHAT and CDR2 FQNNGV. The length of the CDR3 is 16 residues. DNA of the CDR3: TGTGCCAGCAGCCCTAGTGTTAAGGCGGGAAGAGAAAAACTGTTTTTT. This sequence encodes CASSPSVKAGREKLFF. The variable domain in full, with the rest retrieved from reference TRBV11-2 and TRBJ1-4, is EAGVAQSPRYKIIEKRQSVAFWCNPISGHATLYWYQQILGQGPKLLIQFQNNGVVDDSQLPKDRFSAERLKGVDSTLKIQPAKLEDSAVYLCASSPSVKAGREKLFFGSGTQLSVL.

This clonotype was seen more than once but under ten times. The DNA for the CDR3 is TGTGCCAGCAGTGAGCTGGGGGGGGGATTTTCACCCCTCCACTTT. As protein: CASSELGGGFSPLHF. The rearrangement joins TRBV6-1 to TRBJ1-6; a possible D gene is TRBD1 (5 bases). The V and J ends lost 3 bases and 9 bases respectively, with 15 bases between them. Looked up from germline, CDR1 is MNHNS and CDR2 is SASEGT. The CDR3 extends over 15 amino acids.

The gene calls are TRBV10-2 and TRBJ2-7, with D perhaps TRBD1 (6 bases). V lost 4 bases, J lost 3 bases, and 13 bases lay in between. The germline gives CDR1 WSHSY, CDR2 SAAADI. There are 14 residues in the CDR3. In nucleotides, the CDR3 is TGCGCCAGCAGTGGGACAGATGTTTTCTACGAGCAGTACTTC. It specifies CASSGTDVFYEQYF.

The rearrangement joins TRBV5-1 to TRBJ1-1; D might be TRBD1 (6 bases). This CDR3 has 15 residues. V was clipped by 3 bases and J by 0 bases, with 12 bases between them. Germline V gene sequence: CDR1 SGHRS, CDR2 YFSETQ. The CDR3 region is CASSYGQNMNTEAFF. DNA for the CDR3: TGCGCCAGCAGCTATGGACAGAACATGAACACTGAAGCTTTCTTT.

This clonotype was observed a handful of times. The genes are TRBV12-5 and TRBJ2-6; tentatively, D is TRBD1 or TRBD2 (7 bases each). Germline V CDR1 and CDR2: LGHNT, FRNRAP. V gave up 4 bases and J gave up 1 base, with 17 bases separating them. The CDR3 runs to 18 residues. Here the CDR3 reads CASGSYQGGRSGANVLTF. CDR3 in DNA: TGTGCTAGTGGTTCCTACCAGGGGGGGAGGTCTGGGGCCAACGTCCTGACTTTC.

CDR3 region: CSARDPLLAVSDTQYF. CDR3 bases: TGCAGTGCTAGAGATCCCCTACTAGCGGTCTCAGATACGCAGTATTTT. The rearrangement uses TRBV20-1 and TRBJ2-3; 8 bases are a match to TRBD2. This CDR3 contains 16 residues. Germline V gene lookup returns CDR1 DFQATT and CDR2 SNEGSKA (reference sequence). V lost 0 bases to trimming and J lost 4 bases; unmatched junction nucleotides: 9.

The chain joins TRBV4-1 to TRBJ2-5; TRBD2 matches 11 bases. Germline lookup yields CDR1 MGHRA and CDR2 YSYEKL. Losses at the gene ends were 5 bases for V and 0 bases for J; bases not matched to a gene: 5. CDR3 length: 16 amino acids. In DNA, the CDR3 is TGCGCCAGCAGCAAGGGACTAGCGGAGTACCAAGAGACCCAGTACTTC. Translation gives CASSKGLAEYQETQYF.